This TCR beta chain appears in the sequencing data of a study of T cell changes during pregnancy in multiple sclerosis. Repertoires were generated with immunoSEQ multiplex PCR, while TCRdb's copy carries only in-frame clones and drops some. The table records 40,000 to 55,000 clones, approximately 87% of them present only once. Trimming pared 7 bases from V and 6 bases from J, leaving 15 bases between. The CDR3 runs to 14 residues. Germline loops: CDR1 SNHLY, CDR2 FYNNEI. This TCR was recovered from a female donor in good health, enrolled as a control in a pregnancy study. Sequences were derived from peripheral blood, sampled in the first trimester of pregnancy. This chain links TRBV2 with TRBJ2-2; D may be TRBD1 (5 bases). CDR3 region: CASIPRERSGELFF. The CDR3 nucleotides are TGTGCCAGCATCCCCAGGGAACGATCCGGGGAGCTGTTTTTT.